This T cell receptor beta chain was sequenced for a study of response to subunit inactivated influenza vaccine. Study results and caveats: With each seasonal influenza vaccination, the authors suggested, few new T cells are recruited.

The V end lost 4 bases, the J end lost 6 bases, and 21 bases lay between the germline ends. There are 16 residues in the CDR3. The sample holds a few counts of this clonotype. Antigen specificity is unknown. TCRdb ran MiXCR on the RT-PCR reads and lists one entry per CDR3 protein. This sample carries hundreds of thousands of distinct CDR3 sequences, approximately 15% of them seen once, and the ten largest clones take 6% to 7%. Sequences were derived from PBMCs from blood, sampled approximately 15 days before vaccination. The clonotype comes from a man between 45 and 60 years old who received an inactivated influenza vaccine. The gene calls are TRBV12-3 or TRBV12-4 and TRBJ1-2, with D tentatively TRBD1 (5 bases). CDR3 sequence reads: CASSSGTGMGKDGYTF. The CDR3, as DNA: TGTGCCAGCAGTTCCGGGACCGGGATGGGGAAGGATGGCTACACCTTC.